These 20 T cell receptor beta chains came from one sample sequenced in a study of blood T cell repertoires in COVID-19. Clones were sequenced by immunoSEQ multiplex PCR, and TCRdb holds only the in-frame ones, with some missing. The table includes over 65,000 clones, about 80% detected once. Sequencing was performed on peripheral blood. The origin of the receptors is a man of 80 years or more with active COVID-19.

The chain has TRBV11-3 and TRBJ2-7, with 7 bases matching TRBD2. The CDR3 sequence is 14 residues long. The ends lost 5 bases at V and 2 bases at J; junction bases unmatched: 6. CDR1 and CDR2 (germline): SGHNT, YENEEA. CDR3 sequence reads: CASSPLGLPYEQYF. CDR3 nucleotides: TGTGCCAGCAGCCCCCTGGGACTACCCTACGAGCAGTACTTC. Supplemented by reference TRBV11-3 and TRBJ2-7, the full variable domain reads EAGVVQSPRYKIIEKKQPVAFWCNPISGHNTLYWYLQNLGQGPELLIRYENEEAVDDSQLPKDRFSAERLKGVDSTLKIQPAELGDSAVYLCASSPLGLPYEQYFGPGTRLTVT.

Comment on this clone: The same CDR3 is also encoded by other DNA sequences in this sample. The chain is built from TRBV11-3 and TRBJ2-2, with D possibly TRBD1 on 5 matching bases. This CDR3 has 13 residues. Trimming took 0 bases from V and 6 from J, leaving 5 bases between them. Germline V gene sequence: CDR1 SGHNT, CDR2 YENEEA. CDR3 sequence (DNA): TGTGCCAGCAGCTTAGAAGGGGCCGGGGAGCTGTTTTTT. This gives the protein CASSLEGAGELFF.

This clone came up once. The chain employs TRBV6-4 and TRBJ2-1, with D maybe TRBD1 (5 bases). Between the trimmed V and J ends, which lost 5 bases and 0 bases, there was a span of 11 bases. The CDR3 runs to 15 residues. CDR1 is MRHNA and CDR2 is SNTAGT in the germline V gene. The CDR3 loop reads CASSTGSSSYNEQFF. The CDR3 DNA sequence: TGTGCCAGCAGTACAGGATCGAGCTCCTACAATGAGCAGTTCTTC.

The sample holds a few counts of this clone. J is TRBJ2-4 and V is TRBV29-1, with 11 bases fitting TRBD1. Per germline, CDR1 SQVTM and CDR2 ANQGSEA. CDR3 size: 14 residues. The trim removed 6 bases at V and 5 bases at J, leaving 6 bases unmatched. The CDR3 is CSVLWTGGENIQYF. The CDR3 DNA reads as TGCAGCGTGCTCTGGACAGGGGGCGAAAACATTCAGTACTTC.

J is TRBJ1-2 and V is TRBV30; 10 nucleotides match TRBD1. Germline-derived CDR1 and CDR2 are GTSNPN and SVGIG (reference sequence). J gave up 7 bases and V 5 bases, and 7 bases lay outside the gene matches. The CDR3 length is 13 residues. CDR3 loop: CAWLRQGAGGYTF. The DNA of the CDR3 is TGTGCCTGGTTAAGACAGGGGGCTGGTGGCTACACCTTC.

As regards this clone: The same CDR3 also results from other DNA sequences found in this sample. The chain uses TRBV6-5 and TRBJ1-2; no reliable D call. Trimming left V 0 bases short and J 1 base short, with 12 bases between. CDR1 MNHEY and CDR2 SVGAGI come from the germline V gene. This CDR3 comprises 16 residues. CDR3 sequence reads: CASSYSLVADNYGYTF. In nucleotides, the CDR3 is TGTGCCAGCAGTTACTCGCTTGTGGCGGATAACTATGGCTACACCTTC.

This clone has just one count. This rearrangement joins TRBV19 to TRBJ1-5, with TRBD1 matching over 7 bases. V shed 1 base and J 1 base; nucleotides not matched to a gene: 1. Per the germline V gene, CDR1 is LNHDA and CDR2 is SQIVND (reference sequence). The CDR3 covers 15 residues. CDR3 amino acids: CASSIVTGSNQPQHF. The CDR3 DNA sequence: TGTGCCAGTAGTATAGTGACAGGGAGCAATCAGCCCCAGCATTTT. Full variable domain (remainder filled in from reference TRBV19 and TRBJ1-5): DGGITQSPKYLFRKEGQNVTLSCEQNLNHDAMYWYRQDPGQGLRLIYYSQIVNDFQKGDIAEGYSVSREKKESFPLTVTSAQKNPTAFYLCASSIVTGSNQPQHFGDGTRLSIL.

CDR3 loop: CASSFEGVQYF. DNA of the CDR3: TGTGCCAGCAGTTTTGAGGGGGTTCAGTACTTC. The rearrangement joins TRBV28 to TRBJ2-4; D might be TRBD1 (6 bases). Germline loops: CDR1 MDHEN, CDR2 SYDVKM. The CDR3 consists of 11 residues. V was pared by 3 bases and J by 11 bases, with 8 bases between.

J is TRBJ2-5 and V is TRBV18, with D unresolved. There are 11 residues in the CDR3. Germline V gives CDR1 KGHSH, CDR2 LQKENI. The V end was cut by 6 bases, the J end by 2 bases, with 4 bases between. CDR3 residues: CASSLQETQYF. The CDR3 coding sequence is TGTGCCAGCTCCTTACAAGAGACCCAGTACTTC.

This clone was observed a handful of times. CDR3 in amino acids: CASSLFDRGPINYGYTF. The CDR3 DNA is TGTGCCAGCAGTTTATTCGACAGGGGCCCCATAAACTATGGCTACACCTTC. The V and J genes are TRBV27 and TRBJ1-2; 8 bases map to TRBD1. The CDR3 runs 17 residues. With 1 base clipped from V and 2 bases from J, the junction kept 9 bases outside the gene matches. Germline CDR1 is MNHEY and CDR2 is SMNVEV (reference sequence).

V gene TRBV21-1 combines with J gene TRBJ2-5; TRBD2 is the table's D call, not checked against the DNA. TRBV21-1 is annotated as a pseudogene. The CDR3 runs 17 residues. The DNA of the CDR3 is TGTGCCAGCAGCAAAGAGCTCGCGGGAGGCGCCCAAGAGACCCAGTACTTC. This translates into CASSKELAGGAQETQYF.

The V call is TRBV19, the J call TRBJ1-5, with 12 bases fitting TRBD1. V was clipped by 5 bases and J by 6 bases; unmatched bases: 5. The length of the CDR3 is 15 residues. From germline, CDR1 is LNHDA and CDR2 SQIVND (reference sequence). In nucleotides, the CDR3 is TGTGCCAGTAGTGACGGGACAGGGGGCTTTCAGCCCCAGCATTTT. It codes for CASSDGTGGFQPQHF.

This chain links TRBV5-1 with TRBJ2-5, with 13 positions matching TRBD2. The ends lost 5 bases at V and 0 bases at J; junction bases unmatched: 4. The CDR3 spans 16 residues. Germline V lookup: CDR1 SGHRS, CDR2 YFSETQ. The CDR3 DNA sequence: TGCGCCAGCAGTAAGACTAGCGGGGGGAACCAAGAGACCCAGTACTTC. As protein: CASSKTSGGNQETQYF.

The gene calls are TRBV7-2 and TRBJ2-5; TRBD1 matches 8 bases. V lost 3 bases, J lost 2 bases, and 5 bases stayed unmatched. Germline V gene data show CDR1 as SGHTA and CDR2 as FQGNSA. This CDR3 is built from 15 residues. The chain's CDR3 is CASSFYRDRQETQYF. CDR3 nucleotides: TGTGCCAGCAGCTTTTACCGGGACAGGCAAGAGACCCAGTACTTC.

The V call is TRBV7-3, the J call TRBJ2-2; TRBD2 aligns across 14 bases. Germline V gene lookup returns CDR1 SGHTA and CDR2 FQGTGA. Unmatched junction bases numbered 13, after V lost 5 bases and J lost 5 bases. CDR3 size: 19 residues. CDR3 amino acids: CASSKKGLAGVSGTGELFF. The CDR3 region has the DNA TGTGCCAGCAGCAAAAAGGGACTAGCGGGAGTTTCGGGTACCGGGGAGCTGTTTTTT. Drawing the rest from reference TRBV7-3 and TRBJ2-2, the complete variable domain is GAGVSQTPSNKVTEKGKYVELRCDPISGHTALYWYRQSLGQGPEFLIYFQGTGAADDSGLPNDRFFAVRPEGSVSTLKIQRTERGDSAVYLCASSKKGLAGVSGTGELFFGEGSRLTVL.

This sequence joins TRBV6-2 or TRBV6-3 and TRBJ2-2; 9 bases are a match to TRBD2. After removal of 6 bases from V and 2 bases from J, the junction contained 10 bases not matched to a gene. Germline lookup yields CDR1 MNHEY and CDR2 SVGEGT. The CDR3 runs to 17 residues. This chain's CDR3 is CASSPSSGVPNTGELFF. In DNA, the CDR3 is TGTGCCAGCAGCCCCTCTAGCGGGGTTCCTAACACCGGGGAGCTGTTTTTT.

This clone was counted once. This rearrangement joins TRBV29-1 to TRBJ1-5, with D hard to call. Per the germline V gene, CDR1 is SQVTM and CDR2 is ANQGSEA. The CDR3 has 16 residues. V lost 4 bases and J 0 bases, leaving 16 bases between the germline ends. CDR3 bases: TGCAGCGTTGTAATTTCGGTCGGAGATAGCAATCAGCCCCAGCATTTT. Protein: CSVVISVGDSNQPQHF.

This clone was observed once. The V and J genes are TRBV4-1 and TRBJ2-7; 8 positions match TRBD1. Germline V gene data show CDR1 as MGHRA and CDR2 as YSYEKL. CDR3 length: 16 residues. Trimming at V came to 2 bases and at J to 0 bases, leaving 6 bases not matched to a gene. The CDR3 coding sequence is TGCGCCAGCAGCCAATCGGACAGGGTCCCCTCCTACGAGCAGTACTTC. This codes for CASSQSDRVPSYEQYF.

The chain has TRBV27 and TRBJ2-7; 7 bases match TRBD2. The CDR3 length is 16 residues. The germline CDR1 and CDR2 sequences are MNHEY and SMNVEV (reference sequence). V lost 2 bases, J lost 4 bases, and 11 bases stayed unmatched. The CDR3 loop reads CASSLLVGGFPYEQYF. The DNA of the CDR3 is TGTGCCAGCAGTTTACTTGTGGGAGGGTTCCCATACGAGCAGTACTTC.

Only a few counts were recorded for this clone. The rearrangement uses TRBV4-2 and TRBJ2-3, with D possibly being TRBD1 (6 bases). The germline V gene has CDR1 LGHNA and CDR2 YNFKEQ. CDR3 length equals 16 residues. The V and J ends lost 0 bases and 4 bases respectively, with 14 bases between them. The CDR3 is CASSQEKGVTADTQYF. The CDR3 DNA reads TGTGCCAGCAGCCAAGAGAAGGGGGTGACGGCAGATACGCAGTATTTT.